The sequence of this TCR beta chain was determined in a study of control samples from healthy donors and cancer patients. Here immunoSEQ multiplex PCR was the method, and the copy in TCRdb shows in-frame clones only, minus some. The sample has approximately 98,000 clones; 70% to 85% are singletons. CDR3 length equals 15 residues. The V and J ends lost 4 bases and 6 bases, in that order; junction bases with no gene match: 9. From germline, CDR1 is MDHEN and CDR2 SYDVKM. The sequence derives from a man in his late teens or twenties in good health. Specimen: blood. The chain combines TRBV28 with TRBJ2-7; 10 bases match TRBD1. The CDR3 DNA follows: TGTGCCAGCAGTTCCCCTCCCGGACAGGGGGTCGAGCAGTACTTC. Translation: CASSSPPGQGVEQYF.